The 31 T cell receptor beta chains below were found in one sample sequenced in a study of blood T cell repertoires in COVID-19. Clones were read by immunoSEQ multiplex PCR, and TCRdb kept only the in-frame ones, dropping some. Of fewer than 45,000 clones listed, about four fifths were seen once; the top ten hold 35% to 45%. The sequencing sample was made of peripheral blood. The origin of the receptors is a man aged 35 to 55 with active or convalescent COVID-19.

The chain is built from TRBV28 and TRBJ1-2; weak D call: TRBD1 (5 bases). This CDR3 has 11 amino acids. Trimming took off 4 bases at V and 8 bases at J, with 8 bases between the two ends. The V gene's germline CDR1 is MDHEN and CDR2 SYDVKM. As DNA, the CDR3 is TGTGCCAGCAGTTCAGGGCTAGGCTACACCTTC. Its protein product is CASSSGLGYTF.

This chain joins TRBV27 and TRBJ1-1, with D perhaps TRBD1 (5 bases). Trimming shortened V by 6 bases and J by 3 bases, and 14 bases separated the two germline ends. CDR3 size: 14 residues. CDR1 is MNHEY, CDR2 SMNVEV, per germline (reference sequence). This chain's CDR3 is CASRTQGSYTEAFF. Written as DNA, the CDR3 is TGTGCCAGCAGGACCCAGGGTTCGTACACTGAAGCTTTCTTT.

V gene TRBV28 combines with J gene TRBJ1-6; 9 bases agree with TRBD1. Germline V gives CDR1 MDHEN, CDR2 SYDVKM. This CDR3 comprises 16 residues. V lost 4 bases to trimming and J lost 7 bases; unmatched junction nucleotides: 8. CDR3 nucleotides: TGTGCCAGCAGTTCCCCCGCTGGGACAGGGAATTCACCCCTCCACTTT. Residues: CASSSPAGTGNSPLHF.

This chain connects TRBV4-1 to TRBJ2-7, with 7 bases fitting TRBD1. The J segment lost 2 bases and the V segment lost 4 bases, leaving 11 bases of the junction unmatched. This CDR3 contains 16 residues. Germline V gene lookup returns CDR1 MGHRA and CDR2 YSYEKL. The CDR3 DNA reads as TGCGCCAGCAGCCCCATACGGACAGGAGTTCCCTACGAGCAGTACTTC. Translating it yields CASSPIRTGVPYEQYF.

This chain uses TRBV21-1 with TRBJ1-6; whether TRBD1, the table's D call, matches the DNA was not checked. TRBV21-1 is deemed a pseudogene. CDR3 length: 18 amino acids. The CDR3 nucleotides read TGTGCCACCCTCCTCGGCGACAGGGGTAGTTTGAACTTTTCACCCCTCCACTTT. Its protein is CATLLGDRGSLNFSPLHF.

The chain is built from TRBV4-3 and TRBJ1-2, with 7 positions matching TRBD1. After removal of 3 bases from V and 2 bases from J, the junction contained 3 bases not matched to a gene. The CDR3 runs 14 residues. CDR1 and CDR2 (germline): LGHNA, YSLEER. DNA of the CDR3: TGCGCCAGCAGCCAGAACAGGGGAAACTATGGCTACACCTTC. Translation: CASSQNRGNYGYTF.

This chain uses TRBV6-1 with TRBJ1-5; 9 bases match TRBD1. The CDR3 length is 18 residues. Germline V lookup: CDR1 MNHNS, CDR2 SASEGT. With V trimmed by 0 bases and J by 3 bases, 9 bases remained unmatched. The CDR3 loop reads CASSEARRRDRDNQPQHF. The CDR3 DNA sequence: TGTGCCAGCAGTGAAGCGCGGAGACGGGACAGGGACAATCAGCCCCAGCATTTT.

The table lists this clone with a count of one. The chain links TRBV9 to TRBJ2-3; TRBD2 matches 10 bases. CDR1 and CDR2 (germline): SGDLS, YYNGEE. The CDR3 covers 18 residues. V shed 4 bases and J 2 bases; nucleotides not matched to a gene: 13. The chain's CDR3 is CASSPSPRTSGFTDTQYF. CDR3 nucleotides: TGTGCCAGCAGCCCGAGCCCCAGGACTAGCGGATTCACAGATACGCAGTATTTT.

This clone came up once. The chain links TRBV5-4 to TRBJ2-3, with 12 positions matching TRBD2. CDR3 length equals 17 residues. The germline gives CDR1 SGHNT, CDR2 YYREEE (reference sequence). V was pared by 3 bases and J by 4 bases, with 9 bases of the junction left unmatched. Here the CDR3 DNA reads TGTGCCAGCAGCTCAACTCTGACTAGCGGGGGCGCAGATACGCAGTATTTT. It specifies CASSSTLTSGGADTQYF.

The rearrangement uses TRBV30 and TRBJ1-1; 8 nucleotides match TRBD1. The CDR3 has 17 amino acids. V was pared by 5 bases and J by 2 bases, with 16 bases of the junction left unmatched. Looked up from germline, CDR1 is GTSNPN and CDR2 is SVGIG (reference sequence). The CDR3 region has the DNA TGTGCCTGGTTACGACAGGGGATTGGGGTGGGTAACACTGAAGCTTTCTTT. This encodes CAWLRQGIGVGNTEAFF.

This chain uses TRBV9 with TRBJ2-1; 8 bases line up with TRBD2. Germline V CDR1 and CDR2: SGDLS, YYNGEE. V lost 2 bases and J lost 4; bases outside the gene matches: 5. CDR3 length: 15 amino acids. CDR3 residues: CASSVGRDFYNEQFF. CDR3 DNA: TGTGCCAGCAGCGTCGGGAGGGACTTTTACAATGAGCAGTTCTTC. The full variable domain, rest sourced from reference TRBV9 and TRBJ2-1, is DSGVTQTPKHLITATGQRVTLRCSPRSGDLSVYWYQQSLDQGLQFLIQYYNGEERAKGNILERFSAQQFPDLHSELNLSSLELGDSALYFCASSVGRDFYNEQFFGPGTRLTVL.

V gene TRBV28 combines with J gene TRBJ1-1, with D perhaps TRBD1 (5 bases). The germline V gene has CDR1 MDHEN and CDR2 SYDVKM. Trimming removed 2 bases at V and 5 bases at J, with 12 bases between. The CDR3 is made up of 14 amino acids. CDR3 loop: CASSLAREGTEAFF. CDR3 DNA sequence: TGTGCCAGCAGTTTAGCCAGGGAGGGGACTGAAGCTTTCTTT.

V and J are TRBV20-1 and TRBJ1-1; D gene ambiguous. Germline V gene data show CDR1 as DFQATT and CDR2 as SNEGSKA (reference sequence). With 6 bases removed from V and 3 bases from J, the gap between germline ends came to 8 bases. The CDR3 loop spans 11 amino acids. CDR3 nucleotide sequence: TGCAGTGCCCTGCGGGACACTGAAGCTTTCTTT. This gives the protein CSALRDTEAFF.

This clone has only a few counts. The chain is built from TRBV10-3 and TRBJ1-4, with 9 bases lining up with TRBD1. Trimming took 0 bases from V and 8 from J; bases not matched to a gene: 7. This CDR3 is 16 amino acids long. The germline V gene encodes CDR1 ENHRY and CDR2 SYGVKD. As DNA, the CDR3 is TGTGCCATCAGTGAGTCCCTGGACAGGGGAAGGGAAAAACTGTTTTTT. Residues: CAISESLDRGREKLFF.

V is TRBV28 and J is TRBJ2-7; D possibly corresponds to TRBD2 (7 bases). The CDR3 contains 16 residues. Per the germline V gene, CDR1 is MDHEN and CDR2 is SYDVKM. Trimming removed 2 bases at V and 9 bases at J, with 23 bases between. Written as DNA, the CDR3 is TGTGCCAGCAGTTTAGGGAGGGCAGGGGCTATACGAGGGCAGTACTTC. Its translation is CASSLGRAGAIRGQYF.

This rearrangement joins TRBV12-5 to TRBJ1-2, with 10 nucleotides matching TRBD1. V lost 4 bases, J lost 5 bases, and 10 bases stayed unmatched. The CDR3 is made up of 16 amino acids. Germline V lookup: CDR1 LGHNT, CDR2 FRNRAP. CDR3 sequence reads: CASGSLRDRGDYGYTF. CDR3 nucleotides: TGTGCTAGTGGTTCCCTCCGGGACAGGGGCGATTATGGCTACACCTTC.

The chain recombines TRBV27 with TRBJ1-3, with D maybe TRBD1 (5 bases). CDR1 and CDR2 from the germline V gene are MNHEY and SMNVEV (reference sequence). Trimming cost V 6 bases and J 2 bases, with 14 bases left between them. The CDR3 runs 15 residues. The DNA for the CDR3 is TGTGCCAGCAGGGCTCAGGGATCGGCTGGAAACACCATATATTTT. Encoded protein: CASRAQGSAGNTIYF.

This clone has a handful of counts. CDR3 loop: CASSSGTENSPLHF. Written as DNA, the CDR3 is TGTGCCAGCAGCTCCGGGACAGAGAATTCACCCCTCCACTTT. The J gene is TRBJ1-6, the V gene TRBV7-9; 7 bases agree with TRBD1. The CDR3 length is 14 residues. V shed 4 bases, J shed 7 bases, and the junction held 4 bases outside the gene matches. The germline gives CDR1 SEHNR, CDR2 FQNEAQ (reference sequence). The entire variable domain, with the rest obtained from reference TRBV7-9 and TRBJ1-6, is as follows: DTGVSQNPRHKITKRGQNVTFRCDPISEHNRLYWYRQTLGQGPEFLTYFQNEAQLEKSRLLSDRFSAERPKGSFSTLEIQRTEQGDSAMYLCASSSGTENSPLHFGNGTRLTVT.

J is TRBJ2-1 and V is TRBV4-1; 9 bases fit TRBD2. The CDR3 runs to 17 residues. Germline V gene lookup returns CDR1 MGHRA and CDR2 YSYEKL. Trimming cost V 0 bases and J 5 bases; bases outside gene matches: 8. The DNA of the CDR3 is TGCGCCAGCAGCCAAGATCCTACGGGGACTAGCAACAATGAGCAGTTCTTC. Its translation is CASSQDPTGTSNNEQFF.

For the CDR3, the DNA is TGCGCCAGCAGCGGTGGGGACTTGACGTACTTC. Translation gives CASSGGDLTYF. The V call is TRBV5-1, the J call TRBJ2-4; weak D call: TRBD2 (6 bases). This CDR3 spans 11 amino acids. Germline loops: CDR1 SGHRS, CDR2 YFSETQ. Deletions cut 4 bases from V and 15 bases from J, with 14 bases between.

The J gene is TRBJ1-6, the V gene TRBV9; 8 bases are shared with TRBD1. V lost 5 bases and J lost 6; bases outside the gene matches: 7. Germline CDR1 is SGDLS and CDR2 is YYNGEE. The CDR3 has 15 residues. This chain's CDR3 is CASRDRAPSNSPLHF. Here the CDR3 DNA reads TGTGCCAGCAGGGACAGGGCCCCCAGTAATTCACCCCTCCACTTT.

The chain recombines TRBV29-1 with TRBJ2-7; the D gene is possibly TRBD2 (5 bases). This CDR3 contains 14 residues. Per the germline V gene, CDR1 is SQVTM and CDR2 is ANQGSEA. Trimming left V 5 bases short and J 2 bases short, with 16 bases between. The CDR3: CSVQSGISPYEQYF. CDR3 coding DNA: TGCAGCGTTCAATCCGGGATCTCTCCCTACGAGCAGTACTTC.

The CDR3 coding sequence is TGTGCCAGCTCGACAGATAACACTGAAGCTTTCTTT. Protein sequence: CASSTDNTEAFF. The gene calls are TRBV18 and TRBJ1-1, with D perhaps TRBD1 (5 bases). The CDR3 sequence is 12 residues long. V lost 6 bases to trimming and J lost 2 bases, with 7 bases between them. The germline V gene has CDR1 KGHSH and CDR2 LQKENI.

The chain recombines TRBV9 with TRBJ1-3, with 9 bases that match TRBD1. V lost 9 bases to trimming and J lost 7 bases; unmatched junction nucleotides: 8. CDR3 length: 13 amino acids. The V gene's germline CDR1 is SGDLS and CDR2 YYNGEE. The CDR3 sequence: CATSGTGMNTIYF. CDR3 coding DNA: TGTGCCACATCCGGGACAGGGATGAACACCATATATTTT.

The chain couples TRBV7-9 to TRBJ1-1; TRBD1 agrees at 8 bases. There are 16 residues in the CDR3. Germline values: CDR1 SEHNR, CDR2 FQNEAQ (reference sequence). Losses at the gene ends were 6 bases for V and 4 bases for J; bases not matched to a gene: 13. The CDR3 sequence: CASRYPGDRRGTEAFF. In DNA form, the CDR3 reads TGTGCCAGCAGGTACCCCGGGGACAGGAGAGGCACTGAAGCTTTCTTT. The whole variable domain, filled in from reference TRBV7-9 and TRBJ1-1, reads DTGVSQNPRHKITKRGQNVTFRCDPISEHNRLYWYRQTLGQGPEFLTYFQNEAQLEKSRLLSDRFSAERPKGSFSTLEIQRTEQGDSAMYLCASRYPGDRRGTEAFFGQGTRLTVV.

The chain is built from TRBV5-1 and TRBJ2-3; 11 bases match TRBD2. The germline CDR1 and CDR2 sequences are SGHRS and YFSETQ. V was clipped by 4 bases and J by 2 bases; unmatched bases: 6. The CDR3 is made up of 16 amino acids. This chain's CDR3 is CASSRGTSGVTDTQYF. CDR3 bases: TGCGCCAGCAGCCGCGGGACTAGCGGAGTCACAGATACGCAGTATTTT.

The V call is TRBV7-2, the J call TRBJ1-4, with a weak D call TRBD1 (5 bases). V was clipped by 1 base and J by 4 bases, with 13 bases between them. Germline values: CDR1 SGHTA, CDR2 FQGNSA. This CDR3 has 16 amino acids. The CDR3 sequence: CASSLVSRAFNEKLFF. For the CDR3, the DNA is TGTGCCAGCAGCTTAGTCAGCAGGGCTTTTAATGAAAAACTGTTTTTT.

The CDR3 loop is CASSQADRAGELFF. The CDR3, as DNA: TGTGCCAGCAGCCAAGCCGACAGGGCCGGGGAGCTGTTTTTT. The chain links TRBV4-2 to TRBJ2-2; TRBD1 agrees at 7 bases. Unmatched junction bases numbered 2, after V lost 1 base and J lost 6 bases. Germline CDR1 and CDR2: LGHNA and YNFKEQ. The CDR3 is 14 residues long.

This sequence joins TRBV6-1 and TRBJ2-1; possibly TRBD2 for D (6 bases). Between the trimmed V and J ends, which lost 0 bases and 5 bases, there was a span of 11 bases. The CDR3 totals 15 residues. In germline, CDR1 is MNHNS, CDR2 SASEGT. This CDR3 is CASSEAFGGNNEQFF. In DNA form, the CDR3 reads TGTGCCAGCAGTGAAGCTTTTGGAGGGAACAATGAGCAGTTCTTC.

This clone was picked up one time. Other DNA sequences within the sample encode an identical CDR3. The CDR3 DNA reads TGTGCCAGCAGCCGCGCCGGGGAGCTGTTTTTT. Its translation: CASSRAGELFF. The chain recombines TRBV3-1 (or the pseudogene TRBV3-2) with TRBJ2-2, with no clear D. The CDR3 is made up of 11 amino acids. Per the germline V gene, CDR1 is LGHDT and CDR2 is YNNKEL (reference sequence). Trimming removed 4 bases from V and 6 bases from J, with 3 bases in between.

This rearrangement joins TRBV12-5 to TRBJ2-2; D remains unclear. Trimming stripped 5 bases from V and 3 bases from J, with 10 bases between. From germline, CDR1 is LGHNT and CDR2 FRNRAP. The CDR3 has 14 amino acids. The CDR3, as DNA: TGTGCTAGTGGTAACCCAACAGACACCGGGGAGCTGTTTTTT. Amino acid sequence: CASGNPTDTGELFF.